The entry below describes one T cell receptor (beta chain). The CDR3 totals 13 residues. Germline CDR1 is SNHLY and CDR2 is FYNNEI. With 3 bases removed from V and 4 bases from J, the gap between germline ends came to 6 bases. These data come from a study of CD8 T cells in Susac syndrome. Random hexamers were used to reverse transcribe the RNA input (roughly 0.5 to 1 ug). Across 54 Vbeta and 13 Jbeta, immunoSEQ multiplex PCR amplified TCR beta CDR3. TCRdb re-analysed the immunoSEQ multiplex PCR reads in MiXCR, keeping a single row per CDR3 protein. The sample consists of nearly 200,000 distinct CDR3 sequences, nearly 95% of them appearing once. The authors carried out high-throughput sequencing of TCR beta. They applied it to CD8+ and CD4+ T cells obtained from blood. Negative isolation yielded CD4+ and CD8+ T cells, and FACS enriched TEMRA cells.

The V gene is TRBV2, the J gene TRBJ2-2; D gene uncertain. This receptor was identified in a human donor with multiple sclerosis. The sample taken for sequencing was CD4+ T cells from PBMCs. The CDR3 nucleotides are TGTGCCAGCAGTGAGGGGTTCACCGGGGAGCTGTTTTTT. Residues: CASSEGFTGELFF.